This T cell receptor beta chain was sequenced during a study of blood T cell repertoires in COVID-19. Study summary: Researchers got acute and convalescent COVID-19 samples from the United States, Italy and Spain. PBMCs, B-cell-depleted T cells, or T cells provided the cDNA or gDNA that made up the material.

This CDR3 spans 16 amino acids. V gave up 2 bases and J gave up 8 bases; unmatched junction bases: 10. Germline CDR1 is SGHDT and CDR2 is YYEEEE. The method was immunoSEQ multiplex PCR; TCRdb's version includes in-frame clones alone and lacks a portion of them. The table records 200,000 to 250,000 clones, 84% of them present only once. This receptor was obtained from a woman aged 40 to 49 who had recovered from COVID-19. This rearrangement joins TRBV5-6 to TRBJ1-2, with TRBD1 identical over 12 bases. Sequencing used PBMCs or T cells enriched from blood (not recorded which). DNA of the CDR3: TGTGCCAGCAGCTTAGGGACAGGGGGCCCTTTCGGAGGCTACACCTTC. Protein sequence: CASSLGTGGPFGGYTF.